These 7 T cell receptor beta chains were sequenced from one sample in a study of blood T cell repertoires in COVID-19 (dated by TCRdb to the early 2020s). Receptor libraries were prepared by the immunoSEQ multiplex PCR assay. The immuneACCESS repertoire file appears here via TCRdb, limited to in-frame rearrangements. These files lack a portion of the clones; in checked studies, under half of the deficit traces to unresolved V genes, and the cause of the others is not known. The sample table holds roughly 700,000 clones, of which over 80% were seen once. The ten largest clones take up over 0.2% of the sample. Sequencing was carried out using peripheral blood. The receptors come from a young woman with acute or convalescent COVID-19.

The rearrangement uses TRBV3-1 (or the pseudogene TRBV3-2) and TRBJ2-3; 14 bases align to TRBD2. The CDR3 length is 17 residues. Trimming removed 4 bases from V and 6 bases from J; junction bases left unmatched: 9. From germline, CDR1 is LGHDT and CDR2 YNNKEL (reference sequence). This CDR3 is CASSPPTSGGAMDTQYF. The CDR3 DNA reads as TGTGCCAGCAGCCCTCCGACTAGCGGGGGGGCCATGGATACGCAGTATTTT.

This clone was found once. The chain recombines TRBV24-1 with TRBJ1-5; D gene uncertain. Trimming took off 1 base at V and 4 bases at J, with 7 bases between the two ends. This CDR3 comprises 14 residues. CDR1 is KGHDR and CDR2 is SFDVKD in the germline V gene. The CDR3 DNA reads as TGTGCCACCAGTGATTTCGCGGGGAATCAGCCCCAGCATTTT. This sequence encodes CATSDFAGNQPQHF.

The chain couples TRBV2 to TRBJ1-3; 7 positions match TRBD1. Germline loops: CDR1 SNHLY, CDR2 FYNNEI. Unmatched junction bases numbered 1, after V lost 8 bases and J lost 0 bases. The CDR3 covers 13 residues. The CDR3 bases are TGTGCCAGCGACAGGGTCTCTGGAAACACCATATATTTT. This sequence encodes CASDRVSGNTIYF.

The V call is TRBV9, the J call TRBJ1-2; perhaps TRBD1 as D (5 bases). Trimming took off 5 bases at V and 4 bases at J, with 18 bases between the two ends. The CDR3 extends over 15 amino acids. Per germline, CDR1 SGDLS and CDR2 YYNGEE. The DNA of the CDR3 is TGTGCCAGCAGGTCTCCCCAGGGTAATCTCTATGGCTACACCTTC. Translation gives CASRSPQGNLYGYTF.

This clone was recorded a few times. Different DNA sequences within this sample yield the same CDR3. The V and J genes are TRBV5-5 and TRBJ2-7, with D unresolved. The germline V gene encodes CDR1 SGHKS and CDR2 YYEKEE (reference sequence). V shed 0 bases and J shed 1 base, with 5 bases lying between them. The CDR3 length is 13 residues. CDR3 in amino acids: CASSLGQSYEQYF. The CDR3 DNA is TGTGCCAGCAGCTTGGGGCAGTCCTACGAGCAGTACTTC.

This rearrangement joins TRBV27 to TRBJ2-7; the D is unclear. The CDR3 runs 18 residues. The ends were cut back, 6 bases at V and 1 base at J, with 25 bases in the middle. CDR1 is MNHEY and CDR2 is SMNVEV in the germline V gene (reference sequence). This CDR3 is CASSPLIMRLEPSYEQYF. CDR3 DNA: TGTGCCAGCAGCCCCTTAATTATGAGGTTGGAACCTTCCTACGAGCAGTACTTC.

The CDR3, as DNA: TGTGCCTGGAGTCGACAAGAGAACACTGAAGCTTTCTTT. Residues: CAWSRQENTEAFF. The rearrangement joins TRBV30 to TRBJ1-1; D uncertain. The germline V gene has CDR1 GTSNPN and CDR2 SVGIG (reference sequence). The V end lost 2 bases, the J end lost 1 base, and 8 bases lay between the germline ends. The CDR3 spans 13 residues.